Each of the 21 T cell receptor beta chains below was sequenced from the same sample in a study of molecular identifiers for immune sequencing clone quantification. TCRdb analysed the PCR reads with MiXCR anew, one entry per CDR3 protein. The table records about 40,000 distinct CDR3 sequences, about 18% of them present only once. The sequencing input was naive CD8+ T cells from blood, with Jurkat cell RNA spiked in. Indicated subset: FACS-sorted CD8+CD4-CCR7+CD45RA+ naive T cells. These receptors were taken from a human donor in good health. Some libraries in this study had Jurkat cell RNA spiked in.

J is TRBJ1-1 and V is TRBV19; the D gene is possibly TRBD1 (5 bases). There are 12 residues in the CDR3. V lost 7 bases and J 4 bases, leaving 10 bases between the germline ends. CDR1 is LNHDA and CDR2 is SQIVND in the germline V gene (reference sequence). This chain's CDR3 is CASTGYGTEAFF. The CDR3, as DNA: TGTGCCAGTACAGGGTACGGCACTGAAGCTTTCTTT.

The chain joins TRBV20-1 to TRBJ2-5; 9 bases map to TRBD2. The CDR3 consists of 17 residues. V lost 5 bases, J lost 0 bases, and 13 bases stayed unmatched. Germline V gene lookup returns CDR1 DFQATT and CDR2 SNEGSKA (reference sequence). The CDR3 region is CSAGSTSGLGHQETQYF. The CDR3 coding sequence is TGCAGTGCTGGGAGTACTAGCGGGCTGGGGCACCAAGAGACCCAGTACTTC.

This clonotype was observed many times. The chain carries TRBV11-2 and TRBJ1-4; no firm D call. The germline CDR1 and CDR2 sequences are SGHAT and FQNNGV. CDR3 length: 12 amino acids. The ends were cut back, 5 bases at V and 8 bases at J, with 9 bases in the middle. The CDR3 here is CASSVQQEKLFF. In DNA, the CDR3 is TGTGCCAGCAGCGTTCAGCAAGAAAAACTGTTTTTT.

This clonotype was detected only a few times. A single base separates this from a much larger clone, so it may be a read error. The chain combines TRBV13 with TRBJ2-1; TRBD2 aligns across 12 bases. The CDR3 consists of 14 residues. Germline V gene lookup returns CDR1 PRHDT and CDR2 FYEKMQ (reference sequence). The CDR3 spells CANSSGLAGHEQFF. The CDR3 nucleotides read TGTGCCAACAGCTCCGGACTAGCGGGACATGAGCAGTTCTTC.

Ten or more counts support this clonotype. The rearrangement joins TRBV20-1 to TRBJ2-1, with 7 positions matching TRBD1. CDR1 and CDR2 from the germline V gene are DFQATT and SNEGSKA (reference sequence). J was trimmed by 6 bases and V by 0 bases; bases with no gene match: 11. The length of the CDR3 is 16 residues. The CDR3, as DNA: TGCAGTGCTAGAGAACTACGACAGGGAAGCCGCAATGAGCAGTTCTTC. Translated: CSARELRQGSRNEQFF.

This clonotype was recorded many times. V gene TRBV20-1 combines with J gene TRBJ2-3, with 8 nucleotides matching TRBD2. Germline CDR1 is DFQATT and CDR2 is SNEGSKA (reference sequence). There are 16 residues in the CDR3. The V gene end was trimmed by 4 bases and the J gene end by 3 bases; junction bases not matched to a gene: 12. This CDR3 reads CSATLTSGLGTDTQYF. In nucleotides, the CDR3 is TGCAGTGCTACCCTCACTAGCGGACTGGGAACAGATACGCAGTATTTT.

This clonotype was counted many times. The chain uses TRBV7-9 and TRBJ2-6; D is possibly TRBD2 (5 bases). Trimming cost V 4 bases and J 0 bases, with 7 bases left between them. The CDR3 runs to 15 residues. The germline V gene has CDR1 SEHNR and CDR2 FQNEAQ (reference sequence). The CDR3 DNA reads as TGTGCCAGCAGCTGGAGGCTCTCTGGGGCCAACGTCCTGACTTTC. Protein sequence: CASSWRLSGANVLTF.

This clonotype was found many times. The V and J genes are TRBV19 and TRBJ2-1, with D perhaps TRBD2 (5 bases). The CDR3 has 16 amino acids. Germline V CDR1 and CDR2: LNHDA, SQIVND (reference sequence). Deletions cut 6 bases from V and 5 bases from J, with 20 bases between. The chain's CDR3 is CASSSDLWRPHNEQFF. DNA for the CDR3: TGTGCCAGTAGCAGCGACCTTTGGAGGCCCCACAATGAGCAGTTCTTC.

At least ten counts were recorded for this clonotype. Germline is not matched at one junction end, which may reflect a read error. The chain recombines TRBV25-1 with TRBJ2-6; D gene uncertain. The germline CDR1 and CDR2 sequences are MGHDK and SYGVNS. This CDR3 region has 16 residues. The CDR3 is CASSLTTLAGANVLTF. The DNA of the CDR3 is TGTGCCAGCAGTTTAACCACACTCGCTGGAGCCAACGTCCTGACTTTC.

The CDR3 DNA reads as TGTGCCAGTAGAAGGACAGGGGGTTCGGAGACCCAGTACTTC. It codes for CASRRTGGSETQYF. The rearrangement links TRBV19 to TRBJ2-5; TRBD1 matches 10 bases. The CDR3 loop spans 14 amino acids. Per germline, CDR1 LNHDA and CDR2 SQIVND (reference sequence). The junction had 6 bases not matched to a gene; V was cut back by 6 bases and J by 5 bases. The full variable domain, its missing parts supplied by reference TRBV19 and TRBJ2-5, is DGGITQSPKYLFRKEGQNVTLSCEQNLNHDAMYWYRQDPGQGLRLIYYSQIVNDFQKGDIAEGYSVSREKKESFPLTVTSAQKNPTAFYLCASRRTGGSETQYFGPGTRLLVL.

About this clonotype itself: A much larger clone differs from this one at a single base, so this may be a read error. This CDR3 is missing its conserved last phenylalanine or tryptophan, likely due to a read error. V is TRBV28 and J is TRBJ2-1; 7 nucleotides agree with TRBD2. J lost 7 bases, V lost 2 bases, and 8 bases had no gene match. The CDR3 contains 15 residues. The V gene's germline CDR1 is MDHEN and CDR2 SYDVKM. CDR3 sequence (DNA): TGTGCCAGCAGTTTAGGACTAGTATGGTTGAATGAGCAGTTCTTA. This sequence encodes CASSLGLVWLNEQFL.

This clonotype appeared many times. V gene TRBV29-1 combines with J gene TRBJ2-2, with a tentative D call TRBD2 (5 bases). CDR1 is SQVTM and CDR2 is ANQGSEA in the germline V gene. The CDR3 covers 13 residues. Trimming removed 2 bases at V and 3 bases at J, with 7 bases between. CDR3 amino acids: CSVEPADTGELFF. CDR3 nucleotide sequence: TGCAGCGTTGAACCAGCGGACACCGGGGAGCTGTTTTTT.

Comments on this clonotype: This may arise from a read error, as a much more abundant clone is one base away. The J gene is TRBJ2-7, the V gene TRBV19; no clear D gene. Germline lookup yields CDR1 LNHDA and CDR2 SQIVND (reference sequence). Between the trimmed V and J ends, which lost 3 bases and 3 bases, there was a span of 9 bases. This CDR3 spans 13 amino acids. CDR3 DNA: TGTGCCAGTAGTATCGCAGCCGACTACGAGCAGTACTTC. Protein sequence: CASSIAADYEQYF. The whole variable domain, filled in from reference TRBV19 and TRBJ2-7, reads DGGITQSPKYLFRKEGQNVTLSCEQNLNHDAMYWYRQDPGQGLRLIYYSQIVNDFQKGDIAEGYSVSREKKESFPLTVTSAQKNPTAFYLCASSIAADYEQYFGPGTRLTVT.

Turning to this clonotype: The junction and the germline gene differ at one end; a read error may be behind it. V and J are TRBV5-5 and TRBJ1-1, with 8 bases identical to TRBD1. Germline V CDR1 and CDR2: SGHKS, YYEKEE (reference sequence). The CDR3 spans 14 residues. The chain's CDR3 is CAGSPRGLGTEAFF. The CDR3 nucleotides are TGCGCCGGCAGCCCCAGGGGGCTTGGCACTGAAGCTTTCTTT.

This clonotype was recorded many times. The chain has TRBV29-1 and TRBJ2-3; D perhaps matches TRBD2 (6 bases). This CDR3 comprises 13 residues. Trimming pared 4 bases from V and 5 bases from J, leaving 13 bases between. Germline loops: CDR1 SQVTM, CDR2 ANQGSEA. As DNA, the CDR3 is TGCAGCGTTGGACCCGGGCGGGAAGATACGCAGTATTTT. Protein: CSVGPGREDTQYF.

This clonotype was observed many times. The chain employs TRBV11-2 and TRBJ2-5; D tentatively fits TRBD1 or TRBD2 (5 bases each). Germline CDR1 SGHAT, CDR2 FQNNGV. Trimming took 1 base from V and 5 from J, leaving 14 bases between them. CDR3 size: 15 residues. DNA for the CDR3: TGTGCCAGCAGCTTAGCCGGGACGCCCACGGAGACCCAGTACTTC. It is translated as CASSLAGTPTETQYF.

V and J are TRBV12-3 or TRBV12-4 and TRBJ2-3, with D uncertain. The V gene lost 6 bases and the J gene lost 2 bases, with 15 bases spanning the gap. The CDR3 covers 15 residues. The CDR3 region is CASSGVVVLTDTQYF. The CDR3 bases are TGTGCCAGCAGCGGCGTAGTGGTTCTCACAGATACGCAGTATTTT.

This clonotype came up many times. The gene calls are TRBV4-3 and TRBJ2-1, with D tentatively TRBD2 (5 bases). Trimming pared 0 bases from V and 4 bases from J, leaving 10 bases between. The CDR3 totals 15 residues. Germline lookup yields CDR1 LGHNA and CDR2 YSLEER. CDR3 region: CASSQDLAPYNEQFF. CDR3 bases: TGCGCCAGCAGCCAAGATTTAGCGCCTTACAATGAGCAGTTCTTC.

This clonotype was detected many times. J is TRBJ2-5 and V is TRBV28; a weak D match, TRBD1 (6 bases). This CDR3 contains 15 residues. Germline values: CDR1 MDHEN, CDR2 SYDVKM. With 5 bases removed from V and 5 bases from J, the gap between germline ends came to 18 bases. CDR3 amino acids: CASSPRQVSRETQYF. The DNA of the CDR3 is TGTGCCAGCAGTCCCCGACAGGTCTCCCGGGAGACCCAGTACTTC.

This clonotype was seen many times. The rearrangement joins TRBV6-2 or TRBV6-3 to TRBJ1-5; TRBD1 might be the D (5 bases). V was clipped by 7 bases and J by 0 bases, with 10 bases between them. This CDR3 is built from 14 residues. Germline loops: CDR1 MNHEY, CDR2 SVGEGT. The CDR3 nucleotides are TGTGCCAGCACCGACAGCTATAGCAATCAGCCCCAGCATTTT. This codes for CASTDSYSNQPQHF.

This clonotype came up once. This may stem from a read error, because a much larger clone lies one nucleotide away. This chain connects TRBV27 to TRBJ1-4, with 9 bases lining up with TRBD1. Trimming took 7 bases from V and 8 from J; bases not matched to a gene: 11. The V gene's germline CDR1 is MNHEY and CDR2 SMNVEV (reference sequence). The CDR3 sequence is 15 residues long. The CDR3 coding sequence is TGTGCCAGCAATATCGCCGGGACAGGGAGCGAAAAACTGTTTTTT. This codes for CASNIAGTGSEKLFF.